In this sample, the clone carrying this T cell receptor beta chain turned up a few times. The entry originates in a study of T-cell memory formation after mild COVID-19. This CDR3 contains 14 residues. The germline V gene encodes CDR1 KGHSH and CDR2 LQKENI. The ends lost 1 base at V and 7 bases at J; junction bases unmatched: 4. TCR alpha and TCR beta cDNA libraries carrying sample barcodes and UMIs came from 5'RACE with constant-segment primers. TCRdb called the 5' RACE reads again in MiXCR, with one record for every CDR3 protein. The sample shows 200,000 to 250,000 distinct CDR3 sequences, around 10% of them seen only once.

The sequenced material came from PBMCs or a T cell subset sorted from them (not recorded which). This chain links TRBV18 with TRBJ1-5, with TRBD1 matching over 7 bases. The clonotype was recovered from a man aged 18-30 years who had mild COVID-19 (a few samples of this study predate the infection). Cell type and time point are not known. The CDR3 sequence: CASSPLDRDQPQHF. In nucleotides, the CDR3 is TGTGCCAGCTCACCACTAGACAGGGACCAGCCCCAGCATTTT.